This entry features one T cell receptor beta chain sequence. The antigen is unknown. PCR was performed using 60 Vbeta and 13 Jbeta primers. The method was immunoSEQ multiplex PCR; TCRdb's version includes in-frame clones alone and lacks a portion of them. The sample consists of some 200,000 clones, more than 75% of them appearing once. This specimen comes from a study of cytomegalovirus exposure and HLA in healthy donors. Study outcomes and limitations: At a 0.05 false discovery rate, a later analysis found 18,000 or so TCR beta sequences to be associated with HLA alleles. Most CMV-associated TCR beta chains appeared HLA-restricted in a later analysis. The majority of TCR sequences were rare, yet some public TCRs appeared in many donors. Solely CMV serostatus was available to characterize immune exposure.

Trimming pared 5 bases from V and 6 bases from J, leaving 17 bases between. Germline V gives CDR1 MNHNS, CDR2 SASEGT. CDR3 length: 15 residues. This sequence joins TRBV6-1 and TRBJ2-1; a weak D match, TRBD1 (6 bases). Sequencing was performed on PBMCs. This clonotype was obtained from a male donor in good health and CMV-seropositive. CDR3 coding DNA: TGTGCCAGCAGTCCGAGGGGGACGGGAATCAATGAGCAGTTCTTC. Encoded protein: CASSPRGTGINEQFF.